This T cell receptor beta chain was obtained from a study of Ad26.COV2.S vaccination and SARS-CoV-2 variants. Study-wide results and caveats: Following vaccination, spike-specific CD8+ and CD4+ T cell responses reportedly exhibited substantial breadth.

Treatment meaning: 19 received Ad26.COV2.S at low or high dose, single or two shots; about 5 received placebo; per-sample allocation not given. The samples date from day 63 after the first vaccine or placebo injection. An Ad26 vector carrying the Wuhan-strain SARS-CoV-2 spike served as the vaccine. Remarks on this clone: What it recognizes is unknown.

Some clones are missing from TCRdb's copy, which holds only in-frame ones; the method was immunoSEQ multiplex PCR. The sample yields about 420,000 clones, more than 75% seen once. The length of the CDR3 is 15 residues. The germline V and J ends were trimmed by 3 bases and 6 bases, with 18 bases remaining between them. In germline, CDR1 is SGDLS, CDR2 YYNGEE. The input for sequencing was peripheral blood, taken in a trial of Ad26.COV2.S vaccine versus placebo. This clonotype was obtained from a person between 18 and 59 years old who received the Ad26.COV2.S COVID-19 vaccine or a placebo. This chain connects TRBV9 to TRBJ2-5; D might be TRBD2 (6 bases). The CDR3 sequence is CASSAEGLTGQTQYF. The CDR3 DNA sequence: TGTGCCAGCAGCGCCGAGGGACTGACGGGTCAGACCCAGTACTTC.